This TCR beta chain was identified in a study of beta chain features in type 1 diabetes. Every isolated RNA sample was fully reverse transcribed, so sequencing captured expressed TCRB transcripts. The method was immunoSEQ multiplex PCR; TCRdb's version includes in-frame clones alone and lacks a portion of them. The repertoire holds fewer than 900,000 clones, with roughly 15% as singletons. In germline, CDR1 is KGHSH, CDR2 LQKENI. CDR3 length: 15 residues. Trimming took off 3 bases at V and 0 bases at J, with 11 bases between the two ends. The sample comprised naive CD4+ T cells from blood. The V and J genes are TRBV18 and TRBJ2-5, with D perhaps matching TRBD1 (6 bases). The receptor was derived from a woman between 18 and 29 years old in good health. The chain's CDR3 is CASSPGTPYQETQYF. In nucleotides, the CDR3 is TGTGCCAGCTCACCCGGGACACCATACCAAGAGACCCAGTACTTC.